Each of the 9 T cell receptor beta chains below was sequenced from the same sample in a study of vaccination effects on CD4 cells after COVID-19. The data were produced by immunoSEQ multiplex PCR, yet TCRdb's version contains in-frame clones alone and is incomplete. The sample has approximately 13,000 clones, approximately 82% seen once. Their antigen targets remain unknown. Peptide-pool stimulation followed by sequencing identified expanded antigen-specific CD4+ clonotypes in the ViraFEST assay. Upon completion of under eleven days in culture, CD4+ T cells were isolated. Sequencing used CD4+ T cells from PBMCs cultured with HCoV-229E spike peptides, obtained before COVID-19 vaccination. These receptors were obtained from a human donor who received a COVID-19 vaccine.

This clone turned up a few times. The chain uses TRBV19 and TRBJ1-2; TRBD1 matches at 9 bases. The J segment lost 4 bases and the V segment lost 5 bases, leaving 11 bases of the junction unmatched. Germline V gene sequence: CDR1 LNHDA, CDR2 SQIVND (reference sequence). This CDR3 region has 16 residues. CDR3 sequence reads: CASSSAHRGRGYGYTF. CDR3 DNA sequence: TGTGCCAGTAGTTCCGCACACAGGGGGCGCGGCTATGGCTACACCTTC.

The count of this clone is one. The chain employs TRBV4-2 and TRBJ1-1; unclear D gene. Germline V lookup: CDR1 LGHNA, CDR2 YNFKEQ. The CDR3 has 15 amino acids. V lost 0 bases and J 1 base, leaving 9 bases between the germline ends. The CDR3 region has the DNA TGTGCCAGCAGCCAAGAATGGACGAGGAACACTGAAGCTTTCTTT. It encodes CASSQEWTRNTEAFF.

The CDR3 protein is CASSLRLGPQDTQYF. The CDR3 DNA reads as TGTGCCAGCAGCTTGAGGTTGGGACCGCAAGATACGCAGTATTTT. The genes are TRBV5-4 and TRBJ2-3, with D tentatively TRBD1 or TRBD2 (5 bases each). The germline gives CDR1 SGHNT, CDR2 YYREEE (reference sequence). CDR3 size: 15 residues. V was pared by 1 base and J by 5 bases, with 14 bases between.

In the case of this clone: A read error may account for a junction end that differs from germline. This rearrangement joins TRBV5-1 to TRBJ2-1, with no clear D. The CDR3 is made up of 15 amino acids. Germline CDR1 reads SGHRS; CDR2 reads YFSETQ. For the CDR3, the DNA is TGCGCCAGCAACTTGGATCTCCCCTCCCATAATGAGCAGTTCTTC. Amino acid sequence: CASNLDLPSHNEQFF.

The chain's CDR3 is CASSYSGRFYGYTF. DNA of the CDR3: TGTGCCAGCAGTTACTCGGGCCGGTTCTATGGCTACACCTTC. This chain connects TRBV6-2 or TRBV6-3 to TRBJ1-2; D uncertain. The CDR3 consists of 14 residues. Germline lookup yields CDR1 MNHEY and CDR2 SVGEGT. V lost 0 bases and J 4 bases, leaving 9 bases between the germline ends.

The rearrangement uses TRBV7-2 and TRBJ1-2; D remains unclear. CDR1 and CDR2 from the germline V gene are SGHTA and FQGNSA. CDR3 length: 15 residues. Trimming removed 2 bases from V and 1 base from J, with 11 bases in between. This CDR3 reads CASSLKVTFNYGYTF. DNA for the CDR3: TGTGCCAGCAGCTTAAAGGTCACTTTTAACTATGGCTACACCTTC.

The chain is built from TRBV2 and TRBJ2-3; the D is unclear. The length of the CDR3 is 15 residues. Between the trimmed V and J ends, which lost 5 bases and 3 bases, there was a span of 15 bases. The germline CDR1 and CDR2 sequences are SNHLY and FYNNEI. The CDR3 DNA follows: TGTGCCAGCAGTAAAGAAATGGGCCTTACAGATACGCAGTATTTT. Translated, it gives CASSKEMGLTDTQYF.

V is TRBV3-1 (or the pseudogene TRBV3-2) and J is TRBJ1-6; tentative D call: TRBD1 (5 bases). Germline-derived CDR1 and CDR2 are LGHDT and YNNKEL (reference sequence). The CDR3 has 17 amino acids. The V gene lost 4 bases and the J gene lost 0 bases, with 13 bases spanning the gap. CDR3 nucleotides: TGTGCCAGCAGCCCCGTGGGGGGGAGCTCCTATAATTCACCCCTCCACTTT. Protein sequence: CASSPVGGSSYNSPLHF.

The chain couples TRBV30 to TRBJ1-1; D remains ambiguous. Germline assignment: CDR1 GTSNPN and CDR2 SVGIG (reference sequence). The germline V and J ends were trimmed by 3 bases and 6 bases, with 20 bases remaining between them. The CDR3 has 15 amino acids. The CDR3 sequence is CAWRAAWGLGAEAFF. In DNA, the CDR3 is TGTGCCTGGAGAGCGGCGTGGGGTTTAGGAGCTGAAGCTTTCTTT.